This T cell receptor (beta chain) is from a study of T cells in Graves' hyperthyroidism and ophthalmopathy. Study-level results: Progression to ophthalmopathy was predicted a median of roughly 6.8 months early. Blood also showed most of the thyroid clonotypes that were expanded above 0.001.

Trimming removed 5 bases from V and 1 base from J, with 15 bases in between. Germline CDR1 reads SGHVS; CDR2 reads FNYEAQ. The length of the CDR3 is 15 residues. Graves' hyperthyroidism is called stable when ophthalmopathy does not progress within 18 months. Patients were excluded for uncontrolled infection, other autoimmune disease, pregnancy or lactation. RNA transcripts gave rise to amplified TCR beta CDR3 regions. The HTBI set primed first-round TCR CDR3 RT-PCR. TCRdb passed the multiplex PCR reads through MiXCR, listing each CDR3 protein once. Of roughly 98,000 distinct CDR3 sequences listed, roughly 37% are singletons. As for this clonotype: Its antigen is not known.

The sequenced sample consisted of peripheral blood or thyroid tissue (not recorded which). The clonotype comes from a woman in her twenties or thirties with Graves' hyperthyroidism. The rearrangement uses TRBV7-6 and TRBJ2-7, with a tentative D call TRBD1 (5 bases). The CDR3 sequence: CASSPPQGSSYEQYF. The CDR3, as DNA: TGTGCCAGCAGCCCCCCCCAGGGCAGTTCCTACGAGCAGTACTTC.